This T cell receptor (beta chain) was recorded in a study of cytomegalovirus exposure and HLA in healthy donors (dated 2017 in TCRdb). With respect to the entire study: An earlier analysis of roughly 570 of the donors reported 250 to 300 Gb of sequence data and approximately 120 million unique TCR beta sequences obtained from approximately 180 million T cells. The study was designed to test whether signatures of past pathogen exposure could be identified by cataloging public T cell receptors. Roughly five DR-DQ haplotypes were handled as single units for association and clustering because linkage in the cohort was strong. Class I and class II HLA loci were covered by the typing at four-digit resolution. An early release covering roughly 640 HLA-typed donors comprised about 300 gigabases of sequencing data and 85 million to 100 million unique TCR sequences. Typing coverage varied by locus: roughly 629-640 donors for A, B, C, DRB1 and DQB1; under 550 for DQA1; nearly 610 for DPA1; roughly 470 for DPB1. A later analysis re-examined previously published TCR beta repertoires from around 670 donors and added high-resolution HLA genotyping to investigate patterns of TCR occurrence. A later genetic analysis took genome-wide SNP genotypes for about 60% of the roughly 670 donors and used that subset as a discovery cohort. Besides the first cohort of roughly 700 subjects, a separate validation cohort made up of 120 different subjects was used. The study used immunosequencing to profile the T cell repertoires of some 600 subjects and linked those repertoires to cytomegalovirus serostatus. To predict cytomegalovirus infection status, the study brought together high-throughput TCR immunosequencing, statistical association of individual TCRs with disease status, and machine learning. Of the 350 to 400 genotyped donors, approximately 83% fell in the genetic ancestry cluster associated with self-reported Caucasian donors. Among some 400 genotyped donors of the cohort, an average of approximately 230,000 unique TCR beta nucleotide sequences were sequenced per donor, about a sixth of them non-productive. An earlier analysis of 500 to 750 of the donors applied high-throughput TCR beta sequencing to assess whether each TCR beta V gene segment acted as functional or pseudogenic. Donor age, sex, ethnicity and CMV serostatus were compiled alongside the repertoire data. All discovery cohort repertoires had been generated on a single sequencing platform. Rather than using new phenotypic data, the later analysis identified candidate immune exposures from TCR beta sequences and from how often those sequences occurred across donors. Overall results and qualifications from the work: In this cohort, only TCR beta chains were sequenced, and detectable features were limited by the absence of alpha or paired-chain data. A later analysis found that HLA-associated TCR beta chains were more clonally expanded and had lower generation probabilities than equally common non-associated chains. The sequencing pipeline was judged likely to have produced a cluster of highly shared sequence variants as a technical artifact. Correlated functional status among segregating V segments might be attributable to linkage disequilibrium, but an unknown experimental factor could not be ruled out. Strong co-occurrence of HLA alleles, especially DR and DQ, made assigning TCR associations to individual alleles difficult. Some IMGT-functional V segments, including TRBV6-2 and TRBV6-3, could not be told apart with the 87-base-pair reads, so those segments were excluded. HLA typing was unavailable for some donors at each locus, so association tests used only the typed subset. A further reported finding was that TCR beta sequences accurately predicted the HLA-A and HLA-B alleles for most subjects in the first cohort. A later genetic analysis reported fewer N-insertions in productive TCRs among donors in an Asian-associated ancestry cluster than the roughly 620-donor mean. Fewer than 20 rarely observed V segments, including chromosome 9 orphons, were excluded from the earlier analysis of 550 to 700 of the donors because counts were too low. Presence/absence analyses assumed roughly uniform sequencing depth across donors, an assumption that may not hold. It was suggested by the authors that the approach could potentially be generalized to other disease states and immunological phenotypes. Most CMV-associated TCR beta chains appeared to be HLA-restricted in a later analysis, and the HLA associations seemed to be driven largely by CMV exposure. The classifier was reported to diagnose cytomegalovirus status with high specificity and sensitivity in both the original and validation cohorts. For the cohort, immune exposure information was limited to CMV serostatus. A later analysis associated about 18,000 TCR beta sequences with specific HLA alleles at a false discovery rate of 0.05. In the study, 150 to 200 TCR beta chains were listed as associated with cytomegalovirus. Across donors, most TCR sequences were observed very rarely, whereas some public TCRs were present in many individuals. A few of the identified cytomegalovirus-associated TCR beta chains were confirmed in vitro to be specific for cytomegalovirus antigens. In a later genetic analysis, a missense DCLRE1C variant was associated with V-gene and J-gene trimming of TCR beta chains, and the association was replicated in an independent cohort. In a later analysis, several top co-occurrence clusters were reported to appear linked to parvovirus B19, influenza, CMV and Epstein-Barr virus. According to a later analysis, TCR association rates differed among HLA loci, with DRB1 alleles showing the most associated TCRs and HLA-C alleles showing the fewest. In an earlier analysis of fewer than 750 of the donors, most TCR beta V segments were observed in productive rearrangements about 87% or about 30% of the time, broadly matching IMGT annotations.

To prepare the library, the immunoSEQ multiplex PCR assay was applied. For the multiplex PCR, a mixture combining 60 forward primers for TCR Vbeta segments and 13 reverse primers for TCR Jbeta segments was used. The CDR3 region of rearranged TCR beta genes was amplified from genomic DNA with a multiplex PCR assay. Amplified TCR beta libraries were sequenced as 87-base-pair reads on the Illumina HiSeq System. Turning to the authors' computational methods: In a later analysis, roughly 80 million unique TCR beta chains were counted across the 500 to 700 repertoires, and roughly 10 million of these chains were shared by at least two donors. A nearest-neighbor algorithm error-corrected the raw reads and collapsed the reads into unique sequences, merging closely related sequences to remove PCR and sequencing errors. CDR3 sequences were aligned to IMGT reference sequences to assign V, D and J gene segments. For a sequence to be retained, at least a six-nucleotide match to both a V gene segment and a J gene segment was required. A rearrangement was called productive if the CDR3 had no stop codons and remained in frame with V and J, and every other rearrangement was called non-productive. CDR3 was defined according to IMGT convention as the region running from the second conserved V-encoded cysteine to the conserved J-encoded phenylalanine. Sequences without an unambiguous match to a single V gene segment were excluded from the earlier analysis of approximately 560 of the donors. In an earlier analysis of several hundred of the donors, V segments were called functional above 56.7% productive rearrangements and were called segregating when the between-donor standard deviation exceeded 5%. To diagnose cytomegalovirus status from the catalog of TCR beta chain sequences, a statistical classification framework was built. In a later analysis, V and J genes were assigned by comparing TCR nucleotide sequences against IMGT/GENE-DB human TR gene sequences. Using the TCRdist pipeline, a later analysis assigned CDR3 sequences along with most-parsimonious VDJ recombination scenarios. In a later analysis, each TCR beta chain was defined by its CDR3 amino acid sequence together with its V-gene family, and reads without a unique V-gene family were excluded. As a way to deal with suspected cross-contamination and a sequencing artifact, a later analysis dropped under 600 nucleotide sequences that were highly shared and had low generation probability. In a later analysis, a clonal expansion index was calculated for each public chain from normalized within-repertoire ranks of inferred template counts. A later analysis computed generation probabilities with a VDJ recombination model fitted to out-of-frame rearrangements, and checked the results against IGoR. In a later analysis, hypergeometric tests were used to score TCR-TCR, TCR-HLA and TCR-CMV co-occurrence, with a repertoire-size bias correction applied to TCR pairs. A later analysis estimated false discovery rates by permuting HLA or CMV assignments 20 times. In a later analysis, co-occurring TCRs were grouped with DBSCAN, and TCRdist sequence similarity was added when clustering was performed within HLA-allele-positive subsets. Repertoires with fewer than 30,000 or more than 120,000 public chains, plus five repertoires with anomalous nucleotide sharing, were excluded from co-occurrence clustering. Not all clones reach the TCRdb copy of this immuneACCESS table, which keeps in-frame sequences only. Checked studies attribute under half of the gap to unresolved V genes and leave the rest unexplained. V and J calls and clone size follow that table, whereas D and trimming were derived from the DNA. Across this sample there are roughly 130,000 clones, with approximately 8.8% seen only once. 4.5% to 6% of the sample is held by the ten biggest clonotypes.

The cohort consisted of approximately 690 healthy bone marrow donors. At the time of sampling, all cohort members were nominally healthy, though unrecorded immune exposures were likely present. The donor tested CMV seronegative and was one of the 352 seronegative cohort members. A peripheral blood sample was collected from each donor, and TCR beta sequencing was performed on peripheral blood mononuclear cells. Genomic DNA extraction from the blood cell samples was performed with the Qiagen DNeasy Blood Extraction Kit. As encoded in the germline V gene, CDR1 is SGDLS while CDR2 is YYNGEE. Including the terminal cysteine and phenylalanine, the CDR3 comprises 15 residues. Here the CDR3 DNA is all that survives: 45 bases in frame from base 1. The V and J ends are trimmed by 0 bases and 0 bases, leaving 10 bases between them. This clone was detected a few times. What antigen it recognizes has not been identified. Base qualities were left out, and no much larger clone turns up one base away.

The rearranged chain carries TRBV9 and TRBJ2-7, and possibly TRBD2, on 6 matching bases. The source material was PBMCs. This TCR was recovered from a man aged 40-49 years in good health and CMV-seronegative. At the DNA level, the sequence is TGTGCCAGCAGCGTAGGGGACTTCGGCTCCTACGAGCAGTACTTC. Translated, it gives CASSVGDFGSYEQYF.